Below, 29 T cell receptor beta chains from the same sample are listed, as sequenced in a study of T-cell memory formation after mild COVID-19 (dated by TCRdb to 2020 to 2023). The library was produced with 5' RACE. Sequencing was performed on an Illumina NovaSeq 6000. TCRdb ran its own pipeline on the public reads, namely fastp trimming at Q25 and MiXCR clone calling, and kept in-frame beta chains. Identical CDR3 protein sequences are pooled into one entry, listed with their most common genes and DNA. The sample table shows under 60,000 distinct CDR3 sequences, and over 8.5% are seen once. Of the sample, approximately 10% is held by the ten largest clones. The sequencing sample was made of PBMCs or a T cell subset sorted from them (not recorded which). These receptor sequences come from an adult woman who had mild COVID-19 (a few samples of this study predate the infection). The sample titles of this study are shuffled in the database, so cell type and time point are left out; the donor was told from shared clones.

By its share, this clonotype is medium-sized. DNA of the CDR3: TGCGCCAGCAGCCAAACCGGACAGGGGCGAAGGAACATTCAGTACTTC. This sequence encodes CASSQTGQGRRNIQYF. The chain uses TRBV4-3 and TRBJ2-4; 9 nucleotides match TRBD1. The CDR3 length is 16 residues. The V segment lost 2 bases and the J segment 7 bases; nucleotides outside the gene matches: 9. Looked up from germline, CDR1 is LGHNA and CDR2 is YSLEER.

A remark on this clonotype: With a much larger clone just one base away, this may be a read error. The V call is TRBV7-2, the J call TRBJ2-3, with D possibly TRBD2 on 5 matching bases. Trimming pared 2 bases from V and 8 bases from J, leaving 20 bases between. The CDR3 sequence is 16 residues long. CDR1 is SGHTA, CDR2 FQGNSA, per germline. CDR3 loop: CASSLMERTVPGTQYF. The CDR3 nucleotides are TGTGCCAGCAGCTTAATGGAACGGACTGTCCCAGGTACGCAGTATTTT.

Many counts were recorded for this clonotype. The gene calls are TRBV11-3 and TRBJ2-1; 10 bases agree with TRBD2. The CDR3 has 16 residues. With 5 bases clipped from V and 7 bases from J, the junction kept 11 bases outside the gene matches. Germline V gives CDR1 SGHNT, CDR2 YENEEA. The CDR3: CASSPKASGGGNEQFF. CDR3 DNA: TGTGCCAGCAGCCCGAAGGCTAGCGGGGGAGGGAATGAGCAGTTCTTC.

The chain is built from TRBV7-9 and TRBJ2-5, with 8 positions matching TRBD2. Germline CDR1 reads SEHNR; CDR2 reads FQNEAQ (reference sequence). The CDR3 runs 16 residues. Losses at the gene ends were 5 bases for V and 4 bases for J; bases not matched to a gene: 12. The CDR3 DNA follows: TGTGCCAGCAGCCCCAGTTCAGCGGGAGTTGGAGAGACCCAGTACTTC. Amino acids: CASSPSSAGVGETQYF.

This clonotype was observed a few times. This chain uses TRBV24-1 with TRBJ2-3; D is possibly TRBD1 (6 bases). Trimming removed 3 bases from V and 2 bases from J, with 14 bases in between. CDR1 and CDR2 from the germline V gene are KGHDR and SFDVKD. CDR3 size: 16 residues. The CDR3 bases are TGTGCCACCAGTGATATAGGGCAGGGGTACACAGATACGCAGTATTTT. It codes for CATSDIGQGYTDTQYF.

The chain combines TRBV20-1 with TRBJ2-7; 8 bases are a match to TRBD1. J was trimmed by 4 bases and V by 1 base; bases with no gene match: 6. The CDR3 length is 14 residues. The germline V gene has CDR1 DFQATT and CDR2 SNEGSKA (reference sequence). CDR3 amino acids: CSARGTGPDYEQYF. In nucleotides, the CDR3 is TGCAGTGCTAGAGGGACAGGGCCCGATTACGAGCAGTACTTC.

This chain's CDR3 is CASSLGPGNGETQYF. The CDR3 nucleotides read TGCGCCAGCAGCTTGGGCCCAGGGAACGGAGAGACCCAGTACTTC. The chain is built from TRBV5-1 and TRBJ2-5; tentative D call: TRBD1 (5 bases). Germline CDR1 reads SGHRS; CDR2 reads YFSETQ. CDR3 length: 15 residues. Trimming took off 0 bases at V and 4 bases at J, with 13 bases between the two ends.

There are many counts of this clonotype. This chain connects TRBV19 to TRBJ1-5; D gene unclear. Trimming stripped 0 bases from V and 6 bases from J, with 15 bases between. CDR1 and CDR2 (germline): LNHDA, SQIVND (reference sequence). The CDR3 sequence is 16 residues long. CDR3 sequence reads: CASSIETTRVGQPQHF. The CDR3 DNA follows: TGTGCCAGTAGTATAGAAACGACAAGGGTCGGTCAGCCCCAGCATTTT.

The rearrangement links TRBV20-1 to TRBJ2-1, with 7 nucleotides matching TRBD1. Trimming at V came to 6 bases and at J to 6 bases, leaving 8 bases not matched to a gene. The germline V gene has CDR1 DFQATT and CDR2 SNEGSKA (reference sequence). CDR3 size: 13 residues. The CDR3 DNA reads as TGCAGTGCCCCTCGGACAGGCAGCAATGAGCAGTTCTTC. This encodes CSAPRTGSNEQFF.

This clonotype has a count of ten or more. V and J are TRBV7-2 and TRBJ2-1; D is perhaps TRBD1 (6 bases). Germline CDR1 is SGHTA and CDR2 is FQGNSA. V was trimmed by 1 base and J by 6 bases, leaving 13 bases between them. This CDR3 region has 15 residues. CDR3 amino acids: CASSLEADSLNEQFF. The CDR3 region has the DNA TGTGCCAGCAGCTTAGAGGCGGACAGCCTCAATGAGCAGTTCTTC.

This clonotype was observed at least ten times. The chain recombines TRBV29-1 with TRBJ2-7; no firm D call. CDR1 is SQVTM and CDR2 is ANQGSEA in the germline V gene. Trimming removed 4 bases at V and 4 bases at J, with 17 bases between. This CDR3 has 14 amino acids. The CDR3 loop reads CSVVLVHSKYEQYF. In nucleotides, the CDR3 is TGCAGCGTTGTTTTAGTCCACAGCAAATACGAGCAGTACTTC.

This clonotype has more than one count but fewer than ten. The chain recombines TRBV29-1 with TRBJ2-2, with D perhaps TRBD1 (8 bases). The germline V gene encodes CDR1 SQVTM and CDR2 ANQGSEA. CDR3 length: 13 amino acids. Trimming pared 6 bases from V and 6 bases from J, leaving 14 bases between. In DNA, the CDR3 is TGCAGCGTAAGGACAGGGAGGGCCGGGGAGCTGTTTTTT. Translating it yields CSVRTGRAGELFF.

This sequence joins TRBV6-5 and TRBJ1-1; D not resolved. Deletions cut 1 base from V and 0 bases from J, with 6 bases between. The CDR3 has 14 amino acids. Germline V CDR1 and CDR2: MNHEY, SVGAGI. CDR3 in DNA: TGTGCCAGCAGTTACTTTGGCCTGAACACTGAAGCTTTCTTT. It yields the protein CASSYFGLNTEAFF.

This clonotype was counted only a few times. The chain recombines TRBV9 with TRBJ2-1, with TRBD2 matching 8 bases. The V segment lost 3 bases and the J segment 1 base; nucleotides outside the gene matches: 9. The CDR3 covers 17 residues. Germline values: CDR1 SGDLS, CDR2 YYNGEE. CDR3 DNA: TGTGCCAGCAGCGAGCGGGGACTAGACCCGTCCTACAATGAGCAGTTCTTC. It codes for CASSERGLDPSYNEQFF.

This clonotype was detected ten times or more. The chain uses TRBV5-5 and TRBJ2-1; the D gene could be TRBD1 or TRBD2 (6 bases each). V lost 0 bases, J lost 10 bases, and 14 bases lay in between. The CDR3 contains 14 residues. Germline V gene lookup returns CDR1 SGHKS and CDR2 YYEKEE (reference sequence). CDR3 bases: TGTGCCAGCAGCTTGGTCGGGGGCCGGGGGGAGCAGTTCTTC. Translation gives CASSLVGGRGEQFF. Drawing the rest from reference TRBV5-5 and TRBJ2-1, the complete variable domain is DAGVTQSPTHLIKTRGQQVTLRCSPISGHKSVSWYQQVLGQGPQFIFQYYEKEERGRGNFPDRFSARQFPNYSSELNVNALLLGDSALYLCASSLVGGRGEQFFGPGTRLTVL.

This clonotype was recorded at least ten times. The chain recombines TRBV4-1 with TRBJ1-4, with unresolved D. CDR1 is MGHRA, CDR2 YSYEKL, per germline. V was pared by 4 bases and J by 0 bases, with 27 bases between. There are 21 residues in the CDR3. The CDR3 DNA follows: TGCGCCAGCAGCCGAGGCCAAACCGTAAACTCGAGAATTACAACTAATGAAAAACTGTTTTTT. Amino acid sequence: CASSRGQTVNSRITTNEKLFF.

The sample holds many counts of this clonotype. The gene calls are TRBV12-3 or TRBV12-4 and TRBJ2-7, with D unclear. The CDR3 contains 13 residues. V was trimmed by 3 bases and J by 3 bases, leaving 9 bases between them. The CDR3 is CASSFPGFYEQYF. The CDR3 DNA reads as TGTGCCAGCAGTTTTCCGGGTTTCTACGAGCAGTACTTC.

CDR3 bases: TGTGCCAGCAGCGAACGGGGACTTCTCTACAATGAGCAGTTCTTC. This codes for CASSERGLLYNEQFF. V gene TRBV7-3 combines with J gene TRBJ2-1, with D perhaps matching TRBD2 (6 bases). CDR3 length: 15 residues. The V end was cut by 5 bases, the J end by 3 bases, with 14 bases between. Germline V gene data show CDR1 as SGHTA and CDR2 as FQGTGA.

This clonotype was seen many times. V gene TRBV5-4 combines with J gene TRBJ2-1; possibly TRBD1 or TRBD2 for D (5 bases each). CDR1 SGHNT and CDR2 YYREEE come from the germline V gene (reference sequence). This CDR3 is 15 amino acids long. The ends were cut back, 1 base at V and 8 bases at J, with 16 bases in the middle. CDR3 DNA: TGTGCCAGCAGCTTGTATTTACTAGGGACCGATGAGCAGTTCTTC. Its protein product is CASSLYLLGTDEQFF.

This clonotype was observed a handful of times. This chain joins TRBV3-1 and TRBJ2-2; 8 bases match TRBD2. The CDR3 is 15 residues long. After removal of 4 bases from V and 6 bases from J, the junction contained 7 bases not matched to a gene. Germline CDR1 is LGHDT and CDR2 is YNNKEL (reference sequence). CDR3 region: CASSRKGTSPGELFF. The CDR3 coding sequence is TGTGCCAGCAGCCGAAAAGGGACTAGTCCCGGGGAGCTGTTTTTT. The variable domain in full, with the rest retrieved from reference TRBV3-1 and TRBJ2-2, is DTAVSQTPKYLVTQMGNDKSIKCEQNLGHDTMYWYKQDSKKFLKIMFSYNNKELIINETVPNRFSPKSPDKAHLNLHINSLELGDSAVYFCASSRKGTSPGELFFGEGSRLTVL.

The table lists this clonotype with a few counts. V and J are TRBV7-2 and TRBJ1-5; 7 bases are shared with TRBD1. CDR3 length: 15 residues. V lost 4 bases and J lost 3; bases outside the gene matches: 6. Per germline, CDR1 SGHTA and CDR2 FQGNSA. In nucleotides, the CDR3 is TGTGCCAGCAGCTCAGGGGGAGGGATCAATCAGCCCCAGCATTTT. Its protein product is CASSSGGGINQPQHF.

At least ten counts were recorded for this clonotype. V is TRBV7-2 and J is TRBJ2-1; D is ambiguous. Trimming shortened V by 5 bases and J by 9 bases, and 23 bases separated the two germline ends. Germline V gene sequence: CDR1 SGHTA, CDR2 FQGNSA. The CDR3 contains 16 residues. The CDR3 region has the DNA TGTGCCAGCAGCCTGTCCACCTTACAGAGACCTTTTGAGCAGTTCTTC. It translates to CASSLSTLQRPFEQFF.

The chain links TRBV6-5 to TRBJ2-1, with 12 bases lining up with TRBD2. The ends lost 5 bases at V and 0 bases at J; junction bases unmatched: 8. This CDR3 contains 18 residues. Germline CDR1 reads MNHEY; CDR2 reads SVGAGI. CDR3: CASSQLAGGLSSYNEQFF. For the CDR3, the DNA is TGTGCCAGCAGTCAACTAGCGGGGGGCCTTAGCTCCTACAATGAGCAGTTCTTC.

The chain employs TRBV7-9 and TRBJ1-1, with a tentative D call TRBD1 (6 bases). The germline V gene encodes CDR1 SEHNR and CDR2 FQNEAQ (reference sequence). This CDR3 region has 20 residues. V lost 4 bases, J lost 1 base, and 28 bases lay in between. In DNA form, the CDR3 reads TGTGCCAGCAGCTCTCTTATTCGGGAAAGACCGGGACACTGGAACACTGAAGCTTTCTTT. It encodes CASSSLIRERPGHWNTEAFF.

This clonotype has more than one count but fewer than ten. The chain has TRBV6-4 and TRBJ2-5; D is possibly TRBD2 (6 bases). Germline V gene data show CDR1 as MRHNA and CDR2 as SNTAGT. The CDR3 length is 15 residues. The V end was cut by 3 bases, the J end by 1 base, with 12 bases between. The CDR3 nucleotides are TGTGCCAGCAGTGAAATGGCCGGGGGCCAAGAGACCCAGTACTTC. Encoded protein: CASSEMAGGQETQYF.

The sample holds a few counts of this clonotype. DNA of the CDR3: TGTGCCACTACCGGGACAGGGACGAACACTGAAGCTTTCTTT. The encoded protein is CATTGTGTNTEAFF. The genes are TRBV27 and TRBJ1-1, with 9 bases identical to TRBD1. CDR1 and CDR2 (germline): MNHEY, SMNVEV (reference sequence). This CDR3 is built from 14 residues. Trimming removed 10 bases from V and 1 base from J; junction bases left unmatched: 7.

This clonotype showed up just a few times. The rearrangement links TRBV30 to TRBJ2-7, with 7 positions matching TRBD1. Trimming at V came to 0 bases and at J to 4 bases, leaving 9 bases not matched to a gene. This CDR3 has 15 residues. CDR1 and CDR2 (germline): GTSNPN, SVGIG (reference sequence). The CDR3: CAWSVSDRPFYEQYF. The CDR3 bases are TGTGCCTGGAGTGTTTCGGACAGGCCCTTTTACGAGCAGTACTTC.

The V gene is TRBV6-5, the J gene TRBJ2-1, with TRBD1 as a possible D gene (6 bases). The CDR3 contains 15 residues. The V gene lost 5 bases and the J gene lost 4 bases, with 15 bases spanning the gap. Germline lookup yields CDR1 MNHEY and CDR2 SVGAGI. The CDR3 bases are TGTGCCAGCAGTACCGACAGGATTTCATACAATGAGCAGTTCTTC. Encoded protein: CASSTDRISYNEQFF.

The chain has TRBV7-8 and TRBJ2-7; 13 nucleotides agree with TRBD2. With V trimmed by 1 base and J by 2 bases, 5 bases remained unmatched. Per the germline V gene, CDR1 is SGHVS and CDR2 is FQNEAQ. The CDR3 contains 17 residues. The CDR3 DNA sequence: TGTGCCAGCAGCTTAGGGACTAGCGGGGGCCTTACCTACGAGCAGTACTTC. Translating gives CASSLGTSGGLTYEQYF.